What follows describes a single TCR beta chain. Its antigen remains unknown. The source of the sample is a study of early T cells in non-severe SARS-CoV-2 infection. The wider study: Bulk RNA taken from unsorted whole blood was sequenced, leaving chains unpaired.

Regarding the study as a whole: A preference for anti-spike CD8 responses marked VDJdb matching, which missed private and CD4 specificities.

Trimming removed 7 bases from V and 5 bases from J, with 17 bases in between. This CDR3 spans 13 amino acids. Germline V gene lookup returns CDR1 SQVTM and CDR2 ANQGSEA. Attachment of unique molecular identifiers was made to individual cDNA molecules. Each CDR3 protein is one row after TCRdb ran MiXCR on the 5' RACE reads. The sample contains roughly 60,000 distinct CDR3 sequences, about 11% of which appear only once. The sample consisted of whole blood, taken at baseline. J is TRBJ2-5 and V is TRBV29-1; D is unresolved. This receptor was identified in an adult who was a healthcare worker with PCR-confirmed SARS-CoV-2 infection or an uninfected control (not recorded which). The DNA for the CDR3 is TGCAGCGCCGAGATTGTGATCGGCGAGACCCAGTACTTC. It yields the protein CSAEIVIGETQYF. Full variable domain (rest looked up from reference TRBV29-1 and TRBJ2-5): SAVISQKPSRDICQRGTSLTIQCQVDSQVTMMFWYRQQPGQSLTLIATANQGSEATYESGFVIDKFPISRPNLTFSTLTVSNMSPEDSSIYLCSAEIVIGETQYFGPGTRLLVL.